The clone carrying this TCR beta chain was seen many times. This specimen comes from a study of Graves' ophthalmopathy and Graves' hyperthyroidism. This CDR3 comprises 14 residues. V was clipped by 1 base and J by 5 bases, with 9 bases between them. Per germline, CDR1 SGHVS and CDR2 FQNEAQ. RNA transcripts served as template for amplifying TCR beta CDR3 sequences. In the first round, RT-PCR was carried out with HTBI primers, and a multiplex PCR formed the second round. TCRdb fed the multiplex PCR reads into MiXCR, producing one record per CDR3 protein. This table holds about 620,000 distinct CDR3 sequences, approximately 22% found once.

The sequencing sample was made of peripheral blood. This TCR came from a woman younger than 35 with stable Graves' hyperthyroidism. Some clones in this sample may be carry-over from other donors' samples. This sequence joins TRBV7-8 and TRBJ1-5; TRBD1 is a possible D gene (6 bases). In DNA, the CDR3 is TGTGCCAGCAGCTTAGAACAGGGATATCAGCCCCAGCATTTT. Its translation: CASSLEQGYQPQHF.